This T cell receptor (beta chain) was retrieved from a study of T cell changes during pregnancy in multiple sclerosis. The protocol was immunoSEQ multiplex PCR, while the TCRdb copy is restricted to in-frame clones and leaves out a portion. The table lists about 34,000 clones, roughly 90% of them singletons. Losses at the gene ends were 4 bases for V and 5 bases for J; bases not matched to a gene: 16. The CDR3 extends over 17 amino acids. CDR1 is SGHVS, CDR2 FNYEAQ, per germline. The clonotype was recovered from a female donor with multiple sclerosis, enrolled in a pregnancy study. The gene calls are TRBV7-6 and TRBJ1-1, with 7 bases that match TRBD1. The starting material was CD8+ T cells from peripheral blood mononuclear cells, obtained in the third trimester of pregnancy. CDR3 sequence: CASSSRRVGTVGTEAFF. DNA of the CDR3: TGTGCCAGCAGCTCAAGGCGAGTCGGGACAGTTGGGACTGAAGCTTTCTTT.